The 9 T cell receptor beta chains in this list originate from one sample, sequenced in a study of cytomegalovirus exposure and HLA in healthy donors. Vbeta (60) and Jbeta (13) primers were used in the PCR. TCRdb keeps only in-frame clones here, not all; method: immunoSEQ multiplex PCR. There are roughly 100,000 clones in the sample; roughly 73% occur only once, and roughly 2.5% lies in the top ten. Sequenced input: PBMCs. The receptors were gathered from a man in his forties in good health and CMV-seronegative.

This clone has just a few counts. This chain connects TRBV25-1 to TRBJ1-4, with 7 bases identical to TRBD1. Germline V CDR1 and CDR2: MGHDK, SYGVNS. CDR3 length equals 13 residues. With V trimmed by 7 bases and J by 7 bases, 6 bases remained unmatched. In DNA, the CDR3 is TGTGCCAGCAACGACAGGGTTGGTGAAAAACTGTTTTTT. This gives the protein CASNDRVGEKLFF.

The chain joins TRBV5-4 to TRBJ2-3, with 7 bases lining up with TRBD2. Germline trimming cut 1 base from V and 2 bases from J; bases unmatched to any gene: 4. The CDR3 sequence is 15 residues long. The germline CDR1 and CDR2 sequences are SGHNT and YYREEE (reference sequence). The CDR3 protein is CASSLIRGDTDTQYF. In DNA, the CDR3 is TGTGCCAGCAGCTTGATCCGGGGGGACACAGATACGCAGTATTTT.

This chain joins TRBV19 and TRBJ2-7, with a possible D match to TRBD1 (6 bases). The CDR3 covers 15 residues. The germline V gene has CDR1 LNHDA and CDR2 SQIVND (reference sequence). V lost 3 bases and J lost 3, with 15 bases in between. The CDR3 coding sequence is TGTGCCAGTAGTATGGGGGCAGGGGCCCACTACGAGCAGTACTTC. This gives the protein CASSMGAGAHYEQYF.

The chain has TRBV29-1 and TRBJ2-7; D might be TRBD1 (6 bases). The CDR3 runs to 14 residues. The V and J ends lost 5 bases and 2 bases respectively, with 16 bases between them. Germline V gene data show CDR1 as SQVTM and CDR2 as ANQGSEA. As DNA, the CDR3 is TGCAGCGTTTGCGTCCAGGGGCCCCCCTACGAGCAGTACTTC. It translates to CSVCVQGPPYEQYF.

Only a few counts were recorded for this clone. The CDR3 DNA sequence: TGTGCCAGCAGCCAAGACTGGGCGGGAACCTACGAGCAGTACTTC. It yields the protein CASSQDWAGTYEQYF. J is TRBJ2-7 and V is TRBV4-2, with D perhaps matching TRBD2 (6 bases). The ends were cut back, 0 bases at V and 2 bases at J, with 11 bases in the middle. Germline V gene sequence: CDR1 LGHNA, CDR2 YNFKEQ. The CDR3 loop spans 15 amino acids.

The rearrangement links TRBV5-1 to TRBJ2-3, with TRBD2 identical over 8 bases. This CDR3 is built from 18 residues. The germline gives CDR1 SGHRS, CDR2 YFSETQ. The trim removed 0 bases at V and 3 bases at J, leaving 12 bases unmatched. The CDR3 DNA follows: TGCGCCAGCAGCTTGGTTCCTAGCGGGCTACCTGGGACAGATACGCAGTATTTT. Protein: CASSLVPSGLPGTDTQYF.

The CDR3 region is CASSVVTGVYGYTF. The CDR3 DNA follows: TGTGCCAGCAGCGTAGTAACGGGGGTCTATGGCTACACCTTC. This chain joins TRBV9 and TRBJ1-2; possibly TRBD1 for D (5 bases). The germline V gene has CDR1 SGDLS and CDR2 YYNGEE. This CDR3 region has 14 residues. V was cut by 0 bases and J by 4 bases, with 10 bases left in between.

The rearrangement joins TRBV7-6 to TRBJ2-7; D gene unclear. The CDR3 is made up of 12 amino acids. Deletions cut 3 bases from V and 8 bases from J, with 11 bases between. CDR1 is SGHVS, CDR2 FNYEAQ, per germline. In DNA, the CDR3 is TGTGCCAGCAGCTTGATCGAAGAGAAGCAGTACTTC. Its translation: CASSLIEEKQYF.

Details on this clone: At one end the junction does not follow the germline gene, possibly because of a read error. The DNA for the CDR3 is TGTTCCAGCAGCTCTTCCCGGGACACCTCTGGAAACACCATATATTTT. It is translated as CSSSSSRDTSGNTIYF. The rearrangement uses TRBV7-9 and TRBJ1-3; D possibly corresponds to TRBD1 (6 bases). The germline CDR1 and CDR2 sequences are SEHNR and FQNEAQ (reference sequence). The CDR3 totals 16 residues.